This TCR beta chain was retrieved from a study of shared clonotypes between healthy human individuals. Germline-derived CDR1 and CDR2 are MNHEY and SMNVEV (reference sequence). V was pared by 0 bases and J by 6 bases, with 12 bases between. The CDR3 spans 15 residues. Naive CD8 cells lacked CD45RO, underwent positive selection for CCR7 and left out terminally differentiated effector memory CD45RA+ cells. The material for each subset, its genomic DNA, was split evenly across several immunoSEQ plates. Roughly 210 ng DNA, approximately 30,000 T cell genomes, went into each sorted-subset replicate PCR. Data came from immunoSEQ multiplex PCR; TCRdb stores just in-frame clones and leaves some out. Seen here are nearly 2 million clones, just under 95% observed once, and the top ten hold under 1.5%.

The receptor comes from a man aged 18 to 30 in good health. V usage is TRBV27 and J usage is TRBJ2-1, with D maybe TRBD2 (5 bases). The material sequenced was naive CD8+ T cells sorted from blood. Written as DNA, the CDR3 is TGTGCCAGCAGTTTATCGAACGGGGTGGGCAATGAGCAGTTCTTC. It encodes CASSLSNGVGNEQFF.